What follows is one T cell receptor (beta chain) and its context. The germline CDR1 and CDR2 sequences are MDHEN and SYDVKM. CDR3 length equals 14 residues. Trimming pared 2 bases from V and 2 bases from J, leaving 9 bases between. Generated by immunoSEQ multiplex PCR, the TCRdb table keeps only in-frame clones and is missing some. The sample gives some 180,000 clones, 75% to 90% of which show up once; 6.2% is in the top ten. The sample is drawn from a study of blood T cell repertoires in COVID-19. Sequencing was performed on PBMCs or T cells enriched from blood (not recorded which). This sequence joins TRBV28 and TRBJ1-2; D remains ambiguous. This sequence was found in a middle-aged man who had recovered from COVID-19. CDR3 sequence reads: CASSLGHGNYGYTF. CDR3 sequence (DNA): TGTGCCAGCAGTTTAGGTCACGGGAACTATGGCTACACCTTC.